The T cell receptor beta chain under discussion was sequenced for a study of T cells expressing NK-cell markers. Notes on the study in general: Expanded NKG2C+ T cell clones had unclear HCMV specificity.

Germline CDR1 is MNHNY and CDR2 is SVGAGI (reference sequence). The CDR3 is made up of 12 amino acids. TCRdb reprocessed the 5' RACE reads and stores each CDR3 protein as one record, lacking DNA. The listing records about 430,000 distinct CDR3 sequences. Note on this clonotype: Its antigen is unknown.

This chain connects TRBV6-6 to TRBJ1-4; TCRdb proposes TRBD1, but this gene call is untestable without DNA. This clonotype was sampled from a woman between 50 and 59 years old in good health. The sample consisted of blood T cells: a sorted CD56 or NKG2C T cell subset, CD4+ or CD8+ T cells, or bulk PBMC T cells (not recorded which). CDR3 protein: CAGAGQGGKLFF.